This entry concerns a single TCR beta chain. Germline V gives CDR1 MNHNY, CDR2 SVGAGI (reference sequence). CDR3 length: 15 amino acids. Trimming left V 2 bases short and J 6 bases short, with 11 bases between. The source of the sample is a study of blood T cell repertoires in COVID-19. On the study more broadly: COVID-19 samples from acute and convalescent phases originated in the United States, Italy and Spain. Sample material is recorded as cDNA or gDNA derived from T cells, B-cell-depleted T cells, or PBMCs.

In the original processing: Amplification of reference gene primers was used by the study to estimate nucleated cell counts. Generated by immunoSEQ multiplex PCR, the TCRdb table keeps only in-frame clones and is missing some. That table is the source of V, J and clone size, and D and trimming were worked out from the DNA. The table has some 120,000 clones, around 87% seen once. This sequence was found in a woman aged 55-69 years with acute or convalescent COVID-19. Sequencing input: peripheral blood. V and J are TRBV6-6 and TRBJ1-6; a weak D match, TRBD1 (6 bases). The CDR3 sequence is CASSYGGAGNSPLHF. For the CDR3, the DNA is TGTGCCAGCAGTTACGGGGGGGCAGGTAATTCACCCCTCCACTTT.